This T cell receptor beta chain was recovered during a study of blood T cell repertoires in COVID-19. Germline values: CDR1 MNHEY, CDR2 SVGAGI. V was pared by 7 bases and J by 0 bases, with 12 bases between. This CDR3 contains 14 residues. TCRdb keeps only in-frame clones here, not all; method: immunoSEQ multiplex PCR. This sample has roughly 360,000 clones, with roughly 80% found just once. The TCR sequence derives from a woman aged 50 to 65 who had recovered from COVID-19. The gene calls are TRBV6-5 and TRBJ1-2, with unresolved D. Sequenced input: PBMCs or T cells enriched from blood (not recorded which). The CDR3 region is CASTPREANYGYTF. In nucleotides, the CDR3 is TGTGCCAGCACCCCGCGGGAGGCTAACTATGGCTACACCTTC.